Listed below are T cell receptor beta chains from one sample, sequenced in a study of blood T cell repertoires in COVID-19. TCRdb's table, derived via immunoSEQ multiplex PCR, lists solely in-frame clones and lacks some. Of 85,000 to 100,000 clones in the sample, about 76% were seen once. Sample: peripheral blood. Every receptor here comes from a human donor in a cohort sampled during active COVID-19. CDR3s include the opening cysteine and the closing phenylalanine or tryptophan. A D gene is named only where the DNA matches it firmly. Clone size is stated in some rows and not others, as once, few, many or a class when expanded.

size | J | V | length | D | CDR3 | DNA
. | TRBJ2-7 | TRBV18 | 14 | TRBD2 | CASSPLGSGGEQYF | TGTGCCAGCTCACCCCTCGGGTCGGGGGGCGAGCAGTACTTC
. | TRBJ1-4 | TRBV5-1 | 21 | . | CASSPTKEEGSVRFPNEKLFF | TGCGCCAGCAGCCCCACCAAGGAGGAGGGTTCGGTTAGATTTCCTAATGAAAAACTGTTTTTT
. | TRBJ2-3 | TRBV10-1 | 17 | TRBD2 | CASSNLPSGGGTDTQYF | TGCGCCAGCAGTAACCTCCCTAGCGGAGGTGGGACAGATACGCAGTATTTT
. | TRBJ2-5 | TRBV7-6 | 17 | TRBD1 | CASSLVGGEGASETQYF | TGTGCCAGCAGCTTAGTAGGGGGAGAGGGGGCTTCGGAGACCCAGTACTTC
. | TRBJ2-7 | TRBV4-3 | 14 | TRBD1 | CASSPDRQGNEQYF | TGCGCCAGCAGCCCGGACCGACAGGGGAACGAGCAGTACTTC
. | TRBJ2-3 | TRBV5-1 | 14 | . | CASNSGTSTDTQYF | TGCGCCAGCAATAGCGGAACTAGCACAGATACGCAGTATTTT
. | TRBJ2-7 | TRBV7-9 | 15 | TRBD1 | CASGKSGTGSHEQYF | TGTGCCAGCGGGAAAAGCGGGACAGGGTCCCACGAGCAGTACTTC
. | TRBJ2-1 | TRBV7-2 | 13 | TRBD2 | CASWGLAGGEQFF | TGTGCCAGCTGGGGACTAGCGGGAGGTGAGCAGTTCTTC
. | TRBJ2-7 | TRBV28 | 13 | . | CASSPGGGHEQYF | TGTGCCAGCAGCCCTGGGGGAGGCCACGAGCAGTACTTC
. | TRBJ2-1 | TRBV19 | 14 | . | CASSSPGRYNEQFF | TGTGCCAGTAGTTCTCCAGGGCGGTACAATGAGCAGTTCTTC
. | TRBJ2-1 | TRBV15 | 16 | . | CATSSPLTSSYNEQFF | TGTGCCACCAGCAGCCCCCTAACTAGCTCCTACAATGAGCAGTTCTTC
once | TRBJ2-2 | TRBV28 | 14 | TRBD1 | CASRAGGETGELFF | TGTGCCAGCAGGGCAGGGGGCGAAACCGGGGAGCTGTTTTTT
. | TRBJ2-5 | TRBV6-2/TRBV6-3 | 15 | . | CASSYSGGYQETQYF | TGTGCCAGCAGTTACTCGGGCGGGTACCAAGAGACCCAGTACTTC
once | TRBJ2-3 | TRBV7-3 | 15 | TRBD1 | CASSPGQGTTDTQYF | TGTGCCAGCAGCCCAGGACAGGGGACGACAGATACGCAGTATTTT
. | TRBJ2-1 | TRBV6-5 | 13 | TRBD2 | CASSPPGLAVQFF | TGTGCCAGCAGCCCCCCAGGACTAGCGGTACAGTTCTTC
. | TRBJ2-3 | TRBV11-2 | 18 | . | CASSALGGSGSLGDTQYF | TGTGCCAGCAGCGCCCTCGGAGGTAGCGGATCCCTCGGAGATACGCAGTATTTT
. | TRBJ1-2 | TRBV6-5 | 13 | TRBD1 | CASRPTGEHGYTF | TGTGCCAGCAGGCCTACAGGGGAACATGGCTACACCTTC
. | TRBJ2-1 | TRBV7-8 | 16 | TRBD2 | CASSRGSAGGFNEQFF | TGTGCCAGCAGCCGGGGGTCGGCGGGAGGGTTCAATGAGCAGTTCTTC
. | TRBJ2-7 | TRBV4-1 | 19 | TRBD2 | CASSQAPGGDDFGVYEQYF | TGCGCCAGCAGCCAAGCACCGGGGGGTGACGATTTCGGGGTGTACGAGCAGTACTTC
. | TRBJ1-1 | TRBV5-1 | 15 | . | CASSPRGIGNTEAFF | TGCGCCAGCAGTCCCCGGGGGATAGGGAACACTGAAGCTTTCTTT
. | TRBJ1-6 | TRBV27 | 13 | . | CASSLSSRTPLRF | TGTGCCAGCAGTTTATCCTCGAGGACACCACTCCGCTTT
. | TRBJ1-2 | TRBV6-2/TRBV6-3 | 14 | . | CASSRAASLNGYTF | TGTGCCAGCAGCCGAGCCGCCTCGTTGAATGGCTACACCTTC
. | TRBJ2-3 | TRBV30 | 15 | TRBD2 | CAWRPPAGGLDTQYF | TGTGCCTGGAGACCCCCAGCGGGAGGATTAGATACGCAGTATTTT
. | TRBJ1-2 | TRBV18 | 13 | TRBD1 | CASSRDSGYGYTF | TGTGCCAGCTCAAGGGACAGCGGCTATGGCTACACCTTC
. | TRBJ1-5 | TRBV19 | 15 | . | CASSPGGNSNQPQHF | TGTGCCAGTAGTCCAGGAGGAAATAGCAATCAGCCCCAGCATTTT
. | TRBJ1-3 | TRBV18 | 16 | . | CASSPYEGISGNTIYF | TGTGCCAGCTCACCATACGAGGGAATCTCTGGAAACACCATATATTTT
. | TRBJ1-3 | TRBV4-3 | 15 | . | CASSQDSSSGNTIYF | TGCGCCAGCAGCCAAGATTCGAGCTCTGGAAACACCATATATTTT
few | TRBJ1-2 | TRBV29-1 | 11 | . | CSVVSGYGYTF | TGCAGCGTTGTTTCGGGCTATGGCTACACCTTC
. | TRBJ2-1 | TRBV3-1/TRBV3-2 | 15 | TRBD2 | CASSQAGGDYNEQFF | TGTGCCAGCAGCCAAGCGGGAGGAGACTACAATGAGCAGTTCTTC